Detailed here is one T cell receptor beta chain. Its antigen is unidentified. This entry belongs to a study of T cell repertoires in cytomegalovirus infection. Study background: Both a matching HLA type and CMV infection were indicated by public TCR beta signatures. The study's findings and limits: CMV-specific HLA-C-restricted TCR beta clonotypes dominated the ex vivo response.

The CDR3 totals 13 residues. The V gene end was trimmed by 6 bases and the J gene end by 3 bases; junction bases not matched to a gene: 5. MiXCR was run by TCRdb on the reads, yielding one entry per CDR3 protein. The sample contains 230,000 or so distinct CDR3 sequences, approximately 40% of which appear only once. The chain uses TRBV12-3 or TRBV12-4 and TRBJ2-7; 7 nucleotides match TRBD1. The material was CD8+ T cells from cultured PBMCs, obtained from culture after CMV antigen stimulation. The sequence came from a human donor in good health (CMV status not recorded). Some clones in this sample may be carry-over from other donors' samples. The CDR3 DNA reads TGTGCCAGCAGCACTGGACAGGTCTACGAGCAGTACTTC. Translating gives CASSTGQVYEQYF.